Listed here are 29 T cell receptor beta chains from one sample, sequenced in a study of post-analysis software for immune sequencing data. Presence of unique molecular identifiers characterized the TCR beta cDNA libraries. TCRdb re-analysed the PCR reads in MiXCR, keeping a single row per CDR3 protein. The sample yields 150,000 or so distinct CDR3 sequences, under 40% seen once. The starting material was blood, obtained after autologous hematopoietic stem cell transplantation. These receptor sequences come from a girl under 18 with multiple sclerosis.

Details on this clonotype: A much larger clonotype is one base distant, so this may be a read error. This sequence joins TRBV4-2 and TRBJ2-5, with D perhaps TRBD1 (6 bases). CDR1 LGHNA and CDR2 YNFKEQ come from the germline V gene. This CDR3 has 14 residues. DNA for the CDR3: TGTGCCAGCAGCCAAGAGTGGGGGCAAGAGACCCGGTACTTC. Protein: CASSQEWGQETRYF.

The chain employs TRBV9 and TRBJ2-1; 7 positions agree with TRBD2. This CDR3 comprises 19 residues. Unmatched junction bases numbered 16, after V lost 0 bases and J lost 4 bases. Germline CDR1 and CDR2: SGDLS and YYNGEE. CDR3: CASSVGKGFLAEIYNEQFF. CDR3 in DNA: TGTGCCAGCAGCGTAGGCAAGGGATTTCTAGCGGAAATATACAATGAGCAGTTCTTC.

The chain is built from TRBV7-2 and TRBJ2-7; possibly TRBD2 for D (6 bases). The germline V gene has CDR1 SGHTA and CDR2 FQGNSA. V was trimmed by 11 bases and J by 6 bases, leaving 17 bases between them. The length of the CDR3 is 12 residues. The CDR3 sequence is CALGGAVSEQYF. The DNA for the CDR3 is TGTGCCCTGGGGGGTGCGGTGAGCGAGCAGTACTTC.

This clonotype has only a few counts. V usage is TRBV20-1 and J usage is TRBJ2-1, with 14 bases fitting TRBD2. The V segment lost 6 bases and the J segment 2 bases; nucleotides outside the gene matches: 6. CDR3 size: 16 residues. Germline values: CDR1 DFQATT, CDR2 SNEGSKA (reference sequence). In DNA, the CDR3 is TGCAGTGCGCCCCCGGGACTAGCGGGAGCCTACAATGAGCAGTTCTTC. Residues: CSAPPGLAGAYNEQFF.

The sample holds a few counts of this clonotype. This chain joins TRBV29-1 and TRBJ1-1; no definite D call. The CDR3 consists of 12 residues. The V end was cut by 8 bases, the J end by 4 bases, with 14 bases between. Germline V gives CDR1 SQVTM, CDR2 ANQGSEA. The CDR3 coding sequence is TGCAGCTCGCGCCGTTTCGGCACTGAAGCTTTCTTT. Its translation is CSSRRFGTEAFF.

V is TRBV20-1 and J is TRBJ2-7, with 7 nucleotides matching TRBD1. CDR3 length equals 14 residues. V dropped 0 bases and J dropped 4; count of bases not matched to a gene: 6. CDR1 and CDR2 (germline): DFQATT, SNEGSKA (reference sequence). Here the CDR3 reads CSARDGTDIYEQYF. As DNA, the CDR3 is TGCAGTGCTAGAGATGGGACAGATATTTACGAGCAGTACTTC.

This clonotype was counted ten times or more. V gene TRBV5-6 combines with J gene TRBJ2-7; 10 nucleotides align to TRBD2. V lost 4 bases to trimming and J lost 3 bases; unmatched junction nucleotides: 4. Germline CDR1 is SGHDT and CDR2 is YYEEEE. The CDR3 consists of 14 residues. CDR3 in DNA: TGTGCCAGCAGCCCCCTAGCGGGAGTCTACGAGCAGTACTTC. This translates into CASSPLAGVYEQYF.

This rearrangement joins TRBV20-1 to TRBJ2-1, with a tentative D call TRBD2 (5 bases). Trimming pared 6 bases from V and 10 bases from J, leaving 19 bases between. The germline V gene has CDR1 DFQATT and CDR2 SNEGSKA (reference sequence). The CDR3 has 13 residues. The CDR3 DNA follows: TGCAGTGCCCTAGGGCCGGCTCGAGGGGAGCAGTTCTTC. It encodes CSALGPARGEQFF.

Ten or more counts support this clonotype. The chain recombines TRBV27 with TRBJ2-7; D may correspond to TRBD1 or TRBD2 (5 bases each). The CDR3 consists of 15 residues. Trimming took off 9 bases at V and 0 bases at J, with 18 bases between the two ends. CDR1 and CDR2 from the germline V gene are MNHEY and SMNVEV (reference sequence). CDR3 sequence reads: CASYSGTASSYEQYF. The CDR3 DNA reads TGTGCCAGTTATTCCGGGACGGCCAGCTCCTACGAGCAGTACTTC.

This clonotype was observed a handful of times. This chain uses TRBV11-3 with TRBJ2-3; 10 bases agree with TRBD2. Germline lookup yields CDR1 SGHNT and CDR2 YENEEA. The CDR3 covers 14 residues. J lost 3 bases, V lost 3 bases, and 0 bases had no gene match. In nucleotides, the CDR3 is TGTGCCAGCAGCTTTAGCGGGGGGACAGATACGCAGTATTTT. This gives the protein CASSFSGGTDTQYF.

V is TRBV1 and J is TRBJ1-1. TRBV1 is recorded as a pseudogene. The CDR3 is made up of 14 amino acids. The CDR3 region has the DNA TGCACCAGCAGCCAAGATGAGAGGGCAGATGAAGCTTTCTTT. The encoded protein is CTSSQDERADEAFF.

This chain joins TRBV15 and TRBJ2-7; D is unclear. Germline V gives CDR1 LNHNV, CDR2 YYDKDF (reference sequence). The germline V and J ends were trimmed by 0 bases and 7 bases, with 7 bases remaining between them. This CDR3 has 12 residues. The DNA of the CDR3 is TGTGCCACCAGCAGAGATTCGTGGGAGCAGTACTTC. Its translation: CATSRDSWEQYF.

This clonotype was recorded once. V gene TRBV6-6 combines with J gene TRBJ1-2; 10 bases align to TRBD1. The junction had 12 bases not matched to a gene; V was cut back by 4 bases and J by 4 bases. CDR1 and CDR2 (germline): MNHNY, SVGAGI (reference sequence). The CDR3 extends over 17 amino acids. This CDR3 is CASSLAYGTGVTYGYTF. Written as DNA, the CDR3 is TGTGCCAGCAGTTTAGCGTACGGGACAGGGGTTACCTATGGCTACACCTTC.

This clonotype was observed once. V gene TRBV6-1 combines with J gene TRBJ2-5, with TRBD2 matching over 12 bases. Matching the DNA end better, TRBJ2-7 makes the J call doubtful. The CDR3 is made up of 16 amino acids. Germline-derived CDR1 and CDR2 are MNHNS and SASEGT. The CDR3 DNA sequence: TGTGCCAGCAGTGAGTTGCTAGCGGGAGGGCCGGGCGAGCAGTACTTC. It is translated as CASSELLAGGPGEQYF.

As to this clonotype: This may come from a read error, since a much larger clone is one base off. The rearrangement links TRBV2 to TRBJ2-5; D might be TRBD1 (5 bases). The CDR3 has 14 residues. CDR1 is SNHLY, CDR2 FYNNEI, per germline. In DNA form, the CDR3 reads TGTGCCAGCAGGGAAGCCGACAGTCAAGAGACCCAGTACTTC. Its translation is CASREADSQETQYF.

The gene calls are TRBV5-6 and TRBJ1-2; D remains unclear. The CDR3 runs to 12 residues. The V end was cut by 5 bases, the J end by 4 bases, with 9 bases between. Germline values: CDR1 SGHDT, CDR2 YYEEEE. The CDR3 DNA sequence: TGTGCCAGCAGTTCATTCGTCTATGGCTACACCTTC. Amino acid sequence: CASSSFVYGYTF.

The J gene is TRBJ2-1, the V gene TRBV10-3; D ambiguous. The CDR3 totals 15 residues. V shed 5 bases and J shed 0 bases, with 11 bases lying between them. The V gene's germline CDR1 is ENHRY and CDR2 SYGVKD. CDR3: CAISRTGDSYNEQFF. The CDR3 bases are TGTGCCATCAGTAGAACGGGTGACTCCTACAATGAGCAGTTCTTC.

The rearrangement links TRBV5-5 to TRBJ2-7; 8 nucleotides line up with TRBD1. Germline V gene lookup returns CDR1 SGHKS and CDR2 YYEKEE (reference sequence). This CDR3 comprises 14 residues. J gave up 3 bases and V 2 bases, and 4 bases lay outside the gene matches. The CDR3 DNA reads as TGTGCCAGCAGCTTTCGAGACAGGGGCTACGAGCAGTACTTC. It codes for CASSFRDRGYEQYF.

The rearrangement uses TRBV5-1 and TRBJ1-2; possible D gene TRBD1, 5 bases. There are 14 residues in the CDR3. The germline V and J ends were trimmed by 1 base and 2 bases, with 9 bases remaining between them. Germline V CDR1 and CDR2: SGHRS, YFSETQ. The DNA of the CDR3 is TGCGCCAGCAGCTTGACAGGCGAAAACTATGGCTACACCTTC. Translated, it gives CASSLTGENYGYTF.

This clonotype appeared a few times. The CDR3 is CSARMRAPSYNEQFF. The CDR3 DNA is TGCAGTGCTAGAATGCGGGCTCCTTCCTACAATGAGCAGTTCTTC. V is TRBV20-1 and J is TRBJ2-1, with D possibly TRBD2 on 5 matching bases. CDR1 and CDR2 (germline): DFQATT, SNEGSKA (reference sequence). This CDR3 has 15 amino acids. Trimming cost V 2 bases and J 1 base, with 12 bases left between them.

A word on this clonotype: At one boundary the junction diverges from the germline segment, which might be a read error. This chain connects TRBV5-4 to TRBJ2-3; 9 nucleotides align to TRBD2. The CDR3 is made up of 16 amino acids. The V gene's germline CDR1 is SGHNT and CDR2 YYREEE (reference sequence). CDR3 in amino acids: CASSLVAGENTDTRYF. Here the CDR3 DNA reads TGTGCCAGCAGCCTAGTAGCGGGGGAGAACACAGATACGCGGTATTTT.

This clonotype has a handful of counts. This rearrangement joins TRBV5-5 to TRBJ1-2; D possibly corresponds to TRBD1 (5 bases). The CDR3 runs 12 residues. Germline CDR1 SGHKS, CDR2 YYEKEE (reference sequence). V lost 4 bases and J 6 bases, leaving 10 bases between the germline ends. The CDR3 spells CASSVGGNGYTF. The CDR3 DNA reads as TGTGCCAGCAGCGTGGGGGGGAATGGCTACACCTTC.

The V gene is TRBV13, the J gene TRBJ1-2, with 7 bases fitting TRBD1. There are 16 residues in the CDR3. V was clipped by 7 bases and J by 5 bases; unmatched bases: 16. Germline V CDR1 and CDR2: PRHDT, FYEKMQ (reference sequence). CDR3 in DNA: TGTGCCAGCACCACGTCGAGGGACAGTCTGAAATATGGCTACACCTTC. Protein: CASTTSRDSLKYGYTF.

The chain links TRBV20-1 to TRBJ2-4; D perhaps matches TRBD2 (6 bases). With 3 bases removed from V and 7 bases from J, the gap between germline ends came to 10 bases. Germline V lookup: CDR1 DFQATT, CDR2 SNEGSKA (reference sequence). The CDR3 runs 12 residues. The CDR3 reads CSASGSQNIQYF. CDR3 DNA sequence: TGCAGTGCTAGCGGGAGTCAGAACATTCAGTACTTC.

The J gene is TRBJ1-4, the V gene TRBV5-1; 9 positions match TRBD1. Germline assignment: CDR1 SGHRS and CDR2 YFSETQ. CDR3 length equals 15 residues. Trimming took 4 bases from V and 8 from J; bases not matched to a gene: 9. The CDR3 nucleotides read TGCGCCAGCAGCGCTCCGGGACAGGGTTTGGAAAAACTGTTTTTT. Amino acids: CASSAPGQGLEKLFF.

On this clonotype itself: The junction departs from the called germline gene at one end, perhaps through a read error. The chain recombines TRBV5-8 with TRBJ2-4; no reliable D call. The CDR3 has 16 amino acids. Germline CDR1 is SGHTS and CDR2 is YDEGEE. The CDR3 nucleotides are TGTGCCAGCAGCTTGCCCGGACCGCTACCTGGAGACATTCGGTACTTC. Protein: CASSLPGPLPGDIRYF.

Remarks on this clonotype: The junction departs from the called germline gene at one end, perhaps through a read error. This chain joins TRBV5-1 and TRBJ2-1; 11 bases agree with TRBD2. This CDR3 spans 14 amino acids. Germline V gene data show CDR1 as SGHRS and CDR2 as YFSETQ. CDR3 amino acids: CASSPGLADNEQFF. The CDR3 nucleotides are TGTGCCAGCAGTCCGGGACTAGCGGACAATGAGCAGTTCTTC.

In this sample, this clonotype turned up a few times. V usage is TRBV5-1 and J usage is TRBJ1-2, with 8 nucleotides matching TRBD1. Trimming at V came to 5 bases and at J to 8 bases, leaving 17 bases not matched to a gene. The CDR3 runs to 16 residues. Germline CDR1 reads SGHRS; CDR2 reads YFSETQ. This chain's CDR3 is CASRNPRTGRTGGYTF. The CDR3 coding sequence is TGCGCCAGCAGAAACCCAAGGACAGGGCGGACCGGGGGCTACACCTTC.

There are many counts of this clonotype. The V gene is TRBV29-1, the J gene TRBJ1-1, with TRBD1 matching 7 bases. Trimming cost V 8 bases and J 1 base; bases outside gene matches: 13. This CDR3 comprises 15 residues. The germline CDR1 and CDR2 sequences are SQVTM and ANQGSEA. Here the CDR3 reads CSTLGAGGGNTEAFF. CDR3 coding DNA: TGCAGCACCCTAGGGGCAGGGGGAGGGAACACTGAAGCTTTCTTT.